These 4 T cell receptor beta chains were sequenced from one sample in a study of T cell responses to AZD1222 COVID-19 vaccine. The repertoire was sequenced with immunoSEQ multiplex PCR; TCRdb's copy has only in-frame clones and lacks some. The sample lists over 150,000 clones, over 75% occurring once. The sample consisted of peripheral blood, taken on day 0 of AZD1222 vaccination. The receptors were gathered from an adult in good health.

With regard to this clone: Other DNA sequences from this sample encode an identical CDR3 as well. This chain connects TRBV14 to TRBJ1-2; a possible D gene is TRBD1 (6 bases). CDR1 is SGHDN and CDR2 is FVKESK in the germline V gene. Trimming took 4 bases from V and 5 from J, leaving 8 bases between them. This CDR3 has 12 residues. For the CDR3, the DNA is TGTGCCAGCAGCCCGCAGGGGTATGGCTACACCTTC. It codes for CASSPQGYGYTF.

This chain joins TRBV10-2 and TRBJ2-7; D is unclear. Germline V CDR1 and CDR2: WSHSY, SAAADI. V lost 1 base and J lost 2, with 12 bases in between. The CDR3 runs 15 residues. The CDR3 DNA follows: TGCGCCAGCAGTGAGTTTAGAGGACGGACCTACGAGCAGTACTTC. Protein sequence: CASSEFRGRTYEQYF.

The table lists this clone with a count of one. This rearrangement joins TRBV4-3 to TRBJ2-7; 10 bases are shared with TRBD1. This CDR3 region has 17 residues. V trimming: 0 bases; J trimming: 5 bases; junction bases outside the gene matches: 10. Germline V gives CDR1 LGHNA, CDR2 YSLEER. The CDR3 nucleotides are TGCGCCAGCAGCCAAGATATAGGCCGGGACAGGGGCCACGAGCAGTACTTC. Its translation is CASSQDIGRDRGHEQYF.

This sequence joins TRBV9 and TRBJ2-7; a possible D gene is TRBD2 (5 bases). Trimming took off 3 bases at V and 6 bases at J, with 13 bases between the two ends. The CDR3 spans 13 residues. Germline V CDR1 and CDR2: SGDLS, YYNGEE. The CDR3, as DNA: TGTGCCAGCAGCGCCTTGCCTCGGGGCGAGCAGTACTTC. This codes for CASSALPRGEQYF. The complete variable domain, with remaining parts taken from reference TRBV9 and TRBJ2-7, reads DSGVTQTPKHLITATGQRVTLRCSPRSGDLSVYWYQQSLDQGLQFLIQYYNGEERAKGNILERFSAQQFPDLHSELNLSSLELGDSALYFCASSALPRGEQYFGPGTRLTVT.